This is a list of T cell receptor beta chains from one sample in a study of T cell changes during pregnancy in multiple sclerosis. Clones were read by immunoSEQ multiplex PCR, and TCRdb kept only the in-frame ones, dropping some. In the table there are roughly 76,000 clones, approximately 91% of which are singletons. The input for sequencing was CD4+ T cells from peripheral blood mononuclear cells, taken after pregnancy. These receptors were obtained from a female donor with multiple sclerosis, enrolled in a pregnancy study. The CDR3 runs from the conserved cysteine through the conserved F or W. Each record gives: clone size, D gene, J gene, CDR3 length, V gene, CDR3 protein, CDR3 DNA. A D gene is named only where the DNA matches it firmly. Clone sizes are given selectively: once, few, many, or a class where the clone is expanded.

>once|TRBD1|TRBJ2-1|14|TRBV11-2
CASSNSGTVNEQFF
TGTGCCAGCAGCAACTCGGGGACAGTTAATGAGCAGTTCTTC
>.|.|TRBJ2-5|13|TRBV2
CASRLLASETQYF
TGTGCCAGCAGGCTCCTAGCATCGGAGACCCAGTACTTC
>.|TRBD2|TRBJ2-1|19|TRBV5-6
CASSPPWVSGGGLGDEQFF
TGTGCCAGCAGCCCCCCCTGGGTTAGCGGGGGGGGTCTGGGGGATGAGCAGTTCTTC
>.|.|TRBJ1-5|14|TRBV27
CASSLDISNQPQHF
TGTGCCAGCAGTCTGGACATTAGCAATCAGCCCCAGCATTTT
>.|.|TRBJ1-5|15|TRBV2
CASSEGWGLGQPQHF
TGTGCCAGCAGTGAAGGGTGGGGGCTAGGGCAGCCCCAGCATTTT
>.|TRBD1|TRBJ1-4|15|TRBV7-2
CASSLNAGGDEKLFF
TGTGCCAGCAGCCTGAATGCAGGGGGCGATGAAAAACTGTTTTTT
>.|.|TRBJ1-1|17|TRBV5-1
CASSLEAGPPMNTEAFF
TGCGCCAGCAGCTTGGAGGCAGGGCCTCCCATGAACACTGAAGCTTTCTTT
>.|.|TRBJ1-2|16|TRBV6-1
CASSDQPGQLNYGYTF
TGTGCCAGCAGTGACCAGCCGGGACAACTAAACTATGGCTACACCTTC
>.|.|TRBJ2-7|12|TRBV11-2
CASSPNSYEQYF
TGTGCCAGCAGCCCTAACTCCTACGAGCAGTACTTC
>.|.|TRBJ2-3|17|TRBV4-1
CASSQGRSDDSTDTQYF
TGCGCCAGCAGCCAAGGGAGAAGCGACGATAGCACAGATACGCAGTATTTT
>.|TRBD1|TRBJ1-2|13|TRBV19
CASGQVARHGYTF
TGTGCCAGTGGACAGGTTGCGCGGCATGGCTACACCTTC
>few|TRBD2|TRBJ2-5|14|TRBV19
CASSISGGQETQYF
TGTGCCAGTAGTATCAGCGGGGGACAAGAGACCCAGTACTTC
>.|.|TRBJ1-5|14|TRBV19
CASSRGGSNQPQHF
TGTGCCAGTAGTCGGGGGGGGAGCAATCAGCCCCAGCATTTT
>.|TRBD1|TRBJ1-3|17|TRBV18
CASSPTTGVGSGNTIYF
TGTGCCAGCTCACCAACGACAGGGGTAGGATCTGGAAACACCATATATTTT
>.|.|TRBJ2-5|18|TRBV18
CASSPLAGGHGVGETQYF
TGTGCCAGCTCACCACTTGCCGGGGGGCATGGAGTAGGAGAGACCCAGTACTTC
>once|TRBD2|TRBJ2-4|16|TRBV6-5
CASSYPWTSGKNIQYF
TGTGCCAGCAGTTACCCGTGGACTAGCGGCAAAAACATTCAGTACTTC
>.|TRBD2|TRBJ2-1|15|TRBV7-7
CASSLLAGGYNEQFF
TGTGCCAGCAGCTTACTAGCGGGGGGGTACAATGAGCAGTTCTTC
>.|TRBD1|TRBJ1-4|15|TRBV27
CASSSNRGRSEKLFF
TGTGCCAGCAGTTCCAACAGGGGTCGGTCTGAAAAACTGTTTTTT
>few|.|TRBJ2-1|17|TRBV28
CASSRTRLRSSYNEQFF
TGTGCCAGCAGTAGAACGAGACTCCGAAGCTCCTACAATGAGCAGTTCTTC
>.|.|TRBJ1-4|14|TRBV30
CACLPGTGDEKLFF
TGTGCCTGCCTACCCGGGACGGGGGATGAAAAACTGTTTTTT
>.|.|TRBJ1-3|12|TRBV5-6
CASSRTKNTIYF
TGTGCCAGCAGCCGGACAAAGAACACCATATATTTT
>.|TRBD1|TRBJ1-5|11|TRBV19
CASWDRVVQHF
TGTGCCAGCTGGGACAGGGTGGTCCAGCATTTT
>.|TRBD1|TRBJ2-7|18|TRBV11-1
CASSSDRGPQTSSYEQYF
TGTGCCAGCAGCTCAGACAGGGGCCCCCAAACGAGCTCCTACGAGCAGTACTTC
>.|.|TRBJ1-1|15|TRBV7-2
CASSGRGKVNTEAFF
TGTGCCAGCAGCGGCAGGGGAAAGGTGAACACTGAAGCTTTCTTT
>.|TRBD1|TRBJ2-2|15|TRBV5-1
CASSPGTGVTGELFF
TGCGCCAGCAGCCCCGGGACAGGGGTCACCGGGGAGCTGTTTTTT
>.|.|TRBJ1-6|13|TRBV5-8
CASSLGENSPLHF
TGTGCCAGCAGCTTGGGGGAGAATTCACCCCTCCACTTT
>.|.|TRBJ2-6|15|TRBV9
CASSKGSSGANVLTF
TGTGCCAGCAGCAAAGGGAGTTCTGGGGCCAACGTCCTGACTTTC
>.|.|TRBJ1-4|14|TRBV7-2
CASSSTGWDEKLFF
TGTGCCAGCAGCTCGACAGGTTGGGACGAAAAACTGTTTTTT
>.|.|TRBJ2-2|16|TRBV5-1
CASSFEGRPNTGELFF
TGCGCCAGCAGCTTTGAAGGCAGGCCGAACACCGGGGAGCTGTTTTTT
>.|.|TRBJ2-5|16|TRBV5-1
CASSPQGQGAEETQYF
TGCGCCAGCAGCCCCCAAGGGCAGGGCGCGGAAGAGACCCAGTACTTC
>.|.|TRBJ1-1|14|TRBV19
CASRASGLHTEAFF
TGTGCCAGTAGAGCATCCGGACTACACACTGAAGCTTTCTTT
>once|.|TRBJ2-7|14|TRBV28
CASSLRQTSVEQYF
TGTGCCAGCAGTTTACGACAGACCTCTGTCGAGCAGTACTTC
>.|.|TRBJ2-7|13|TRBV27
CASSYRSSYEQYF
TGTGCCAGCAGTTACAGGAGCTCCTACGAGCAGTACTTC
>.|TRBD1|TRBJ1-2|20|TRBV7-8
CASSLALLGQGSSSGYGYTF
TGTGCCAGCAGCTTAGCACTTCTGGGACAGGGGAGTTCATCGGGTTATGGCTACACCTTC
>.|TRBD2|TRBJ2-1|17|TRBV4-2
CASSQERRGVAYNEQFF
TGTGCCAGCAGCCAAGAGCGGCGGGGGGTGGCCTACAATGAGCAGTTCTTC
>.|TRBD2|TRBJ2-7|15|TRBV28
CASSFPGGISYEQYF
TGTGCCAGCAGTTTCCCGGGGGGAATATCCTACGAGCAGTACTTC
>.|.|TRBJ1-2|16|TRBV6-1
CASSERWAGEFFGYTF
TGTGCCAGCAGTGAAAGGTGGGCAGGGGAGTTTTTCGGCTACACCTTC
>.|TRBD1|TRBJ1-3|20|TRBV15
CATSRGGQRRVRSSGNTIYF
TGTGCCACCAGCAGAGGGGGACAGCGCCGGGTCCGGAGCTCTGGAAACACCATATATTTT
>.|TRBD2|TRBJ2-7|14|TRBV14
CASSPRGGAVEQYF
TGTGCCAGCAGCCCCCGGGGGGGGGCAGTCGAGCAGTACTTC
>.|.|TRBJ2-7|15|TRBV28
CASSLPRDITYEQYF
TGTGCCAGCAGTTTACCCCGGGACATCACCTACGAGCAGTACTTC
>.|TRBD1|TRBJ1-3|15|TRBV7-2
CASSRDRSGGNTIYF
TGTGCCAGCAGCCGGGACAGGTCGGGTGGAAACACCATATATTTT
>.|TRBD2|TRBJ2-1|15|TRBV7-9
CASSLLAGASNEQFF
TGTGCCAGCAGCTTACTAGCGGGAGCTTCCAATGAGCAGTTCTTC
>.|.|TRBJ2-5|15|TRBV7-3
CASSLGLGFQETQYF
TGTGCCAGCAGCTTAGGTCTGGGCTTCCAAGAGACCCAGTACTTC
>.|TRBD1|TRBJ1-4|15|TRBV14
CASSQDTGVSEKLFF
TGTGCCAGCAGCCAAGATACAGGGGTTAGCGAAAAACTGTTTTTT
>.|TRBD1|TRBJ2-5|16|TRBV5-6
CASSEGQALYQETQYF
TGTGCCAGCAGCGAAGGACAGGCCCTGTACCAAGAGACCCAGTACTTC
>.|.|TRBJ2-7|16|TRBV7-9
CASSPPSTGVSYEQYF
TGTGCCAGCAGCCCCCCGTCTACAGGTGTCTCCTACGAGCAGTACTTC
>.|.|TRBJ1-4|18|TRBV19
CASTQRGGSLPTNEKLFF
TGTGCCAGTACTCAACGAGGGGGTTCCTTACCAACTAATGAAAAACTGTTTTTT
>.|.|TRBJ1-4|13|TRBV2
CAGRTGVNEKLFF
TGTGCCGGCCGGACGGGAGTTAATGAAAAACTGTTTTTT
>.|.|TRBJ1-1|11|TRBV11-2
CASSLGGEAFF
TGTGCCAGCAGCTTGGGGGGGGAAGCTTTCTTT
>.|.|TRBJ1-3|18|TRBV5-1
CASSLGLTLEASGNTIYF
TGCGCCAGCAGCTTGGGCCTCACCCTAGAGGCCTCTGGAAACACCATATATTTT
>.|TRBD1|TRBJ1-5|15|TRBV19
CASSIEDRVGQPQHF
TGTGCCAGTAGTATAGAGGACAGGGTGGGTCAGCCCCAGCATTTT
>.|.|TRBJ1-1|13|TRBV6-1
CASSEWGVTEAFF
TGTGCCAGCAGTGAGTGGGGGGTCACTGAAGCTTTCTTT
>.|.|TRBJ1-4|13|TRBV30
CAWSTGLNEKLFF
TGTGCCTGGAGTACAGGTCTCAATGAAAAACTGTTTTTT
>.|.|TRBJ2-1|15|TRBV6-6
CASSYSGGINNEQFF
TGTGCCAGCAGTTACTCTGGCGGGATCAACAATGAGCAGTTCTTC
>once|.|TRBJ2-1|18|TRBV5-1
CASSFGDFFEFKFGEQFF
TGCGCCAGCAGCTTTGGGGACTTTTTTGAGTTCAAGTTTGGGGAGCAGTTCTTC